These T cell receptor beta chains were read from a single sample in a study of blood T cell repertoires in COVID-19. Profiled with immunoSEQ multiplex PCR; TCRdb holds only in-frame clones, not every one. Of approximately 170,000 clones in the sample, about 80% are singletons; the top ten hold around 2.4%. The sample was peripheral blood. The receptors were gathered from a human donor with acute or convalescent COVID-19. The donor label of this sample is uncertain. Both conserved end residues are trimmed from each CDR3. Size is stated for part of the rows, as once, few or many counts, or as a class when the clone is expanded.

V: TRBV7-2
length: 13
J: TRBJ1-2
size: -
CDR3: ASSLAPGQNYGYT

V: TRBV2
length: 11
J: TRBJ1-2
size: -
CDR3: ASSPGQDYGYT

V: TRBV29-1
length: 11
J: TRBJ2-7
size: -
CDR3: SVPQGKGYEQY

V: TRBV6-5
length: 13
J: TRBJ1-3
size: -
CDR3: ASSAGDRRENTIY

V: TRBV6-1
length: 12
J: TRBJ1-1
size: -
CDR3: ASSESYRGEKAF

V: TRBV2
length: 14
J: TRBJ1-6
size: -
CDR3: ASSATRSSYNSPLH

V: TRBV9
length: 12
J: TRBJ1-3
size: -
CDR3: ASSVSGSGNTIY

V: TRBV12-5
length: 18
J: TRBJ1-1
size: -
CDR3: ASAPGLRGLRNKRDTEAF

V: TRBV6-5
length: 14
J: TRBJ2-2
size: -
CDR3: ASSYSGTGGSGELF

V: TRBV28
length: 15
J: TRBJ1-5
size: -
CDR3: ASSKSLMRGLDQPQH

V: TRBV6-5
length: 11
J: TRBJ1-6
size: once
CDR3: ASRSLAGSPLH

V: TRBV2
length: 13
J: TRBJ1-5
size: -
CDR3: ASRKMRDRAPPQH

V: TRBV6-2/TRBV6-3
length: 9
J: TRBJ2-1
size: -
CDR3: ASSRDRDAF

V: TRBV6-2/TRBV6-3
length: 11
J: TRBJ2-3
size: -
CDR3: ASTPWGADTQY

V: TRBV6-1
length: 13
J: TRBJ2-7
size: few
CDR3: ASSDGDRRSYEQY

V: TRBV5-1
length: 13
J: TRBJ1-2
size: -
CDR3: ASSPSGTRGYGYT

V: TRBV6-5
length: 12
J: TRBJ1-3
size: -
CDR3: ASQFPGSGNTIY

V: TRBV5-4
length: 11
J: TRBJ2-7
size: -
CDR3: ATLADLENPQY

V: TRBV18
length: 12
J: TRBJ2-7
size: -
CDR3: ASSPPGQPYEQY

V: TRBV18
length: 12
J: TRBJ2-7
size: -
CDR3: ASSPAGSNYEQY

V: TRBV29-1
length: 11
J: TRBJ1-6
size: -
CDR3: SVWTGWNSPLH

V: TRBV28
length: 10
J: TRBJ1-2
size: once
CDR3: AVKGGDRGYT

V: TRBV19
length: 11
J: TRBJ2-1
size: many
CDR3: ASSPDLAGGQF

V: TRBV5-1
length: 13
J: TRBJ2-1
size: -
CDR3: ASSSEGRDLNEQF

V: TRBV9
length: 13
J: TRBJ2-7
size: -
CDR3: ASSLLAGGPYEQY

V: TRBV29-1
length: 13
J: TRBJ2-4
size: once
CDR3: SPSGIDRSKNIQY

V: TRBV19
length: 12
J: TRBJ2-6
size: few
CDR3: ASRGQLGANVLT

V: TRBV9
length: 16
J: TRBJ2-1
size: -
CDR3: ASSAGLAGGSKLGEQF

V: TRBV7-9
length: 13
J: TRBJ1-5
size: -
CDR3: ASSLLGQGSGPQH

V: TRBV5-1
length: 12
J: TRBJ1-2
size: -
CDR3: ASSLEPVDYGYT

V: TRBV7-8
length: 11
J: TRBJ1-3
size: few
CDR3: ASSLEDRDTIY

V: TRBV4-2
length: 14
J: TRBJ2-1
size: -
CDR3: ASSPRGPSGSGEQF

V: TRBV6-6
length: 11
J: TRBJ1-2
size: -
CDR3: ASSSSSNYGYT

V: TRBV29-1
length: 11
J: TRBJ1-1
size: -
CDR3: SVNSRGNTEAF

V: TRBV5-1
length: 15
J: TRBJ2-3
size: -
CDR3: ASSSGLAGTVTDTQY

V: TRBV15
length: 11
J: TRBJ1-4
size: -
CDR3: ATSVRDQEKLF

V: TRBV7-2
length: 15
J: TRBJ2-1
size: once
CDR3: ASSLGVSSGGYNEQF

V: TRBV6-2/TRBV6-3
length: 18
J: TRBJ2-3
size: -
CDR3: ASSYSLLAGEPSSTDTQY

V: TRBV7-3
length: 12
J: TRBJ2-1
size: few
CDR3: ASSSIAGGNEQF

V: TRBV28
length: 12
J: TRBJ2-5
size: -
CDR3: ASREGAQGRTQY

V: TRBV6-5
length: 12
J: TRBJ1-1
size: -
CDR3: ASSNRVGGPQAF

V: TRBV11-2
length: 12
J: TRBJ2-3
size: -
CDR3: ASSVAGVTDTQY

V: TRBV7-2
length: 13
J: TRBJ2-7
size: -
CDR3: ASRQGGTGPYEQY

V: TRBV2
length: 12
J: TRBJ1-1
size: -
CDR3: ASRGQGNLGEAF

V: TRBV29-1
length: 12
J: TRBJ2-6
size: -
CDR3: SVSGTSGANVLT

V: TRBV7-8
length: 13
J: TRBJ1-1
size: -
CDR3: ASSSVLSGGTEAF

V: TRBV28
length: 13
J: TRBJ1-2
size: few
CDR3: ASRPGTGGNYGYT

V: TRBV5-6
length: 13
J: TRBJ2-5
size: once
CDR3: ASSFRASGPQTQY

V: TRBV30
length: 11
J: TRBJ1-2
size: once
CDR3: AWSGRDSYGYT

V: TRBV10-2
length: 12
J: TRBJ1-3
size: -
CDR3: ASNRGQDGNTIY

V: TRBV30
length: 13
J: TRBJ2-7
size: -
CDR3: AWAPPTSGVYEQY

V: TRBV19
length: 12
J: TRBJ1-1
size: -
CDR3: ASSTPGGNTEAF

V: TRBV9
length: 13
J: TRBJ2-1
size: -
CDR3: ASSPRGVSYNEQF

V: TRBV28
length: 13
J: TRBJ1-6
size: -
CDR3: ASSLGDRGSSPLH

V: TRBV7-9
length: 14
J: TRBJ2-3
size: few
CDR3: ASSHGLAGFTDTQY

V: TRBV6-1
length: 13
J: TRBJ2-1
size: -
CDR3: ASSEWDTQYNEQF

V: TRBV10-3
length: 13
J: TRBJ1-1
size: -
CDR3: AISGTGGLNTEAF

V: TRBV12-2
length: 13
J: TRBJ1-5
size: -
CDR3: ASRLGDRVNQPQH

V: TRBV6-1
length: 13
J: TRBJ1-3
size: -
CDR3: ASSEGRSSGNTIY

V: TRBV4-1
length: 13
J: TRBJ2-1
size: -
CDR3: ASSQDMGHYNEQF